The 13 T cell receptor beta chains below come from one sample, sequenced in a study of T cells in tumors and immune-related adverse events. Data came from immunoSEQ multiplex PCR; TCRdb stores just in-frame clones and leaves some out. Here the sample spans roughly 23,000 clones, 75% to 95% being singletons. The starting material was lymph node tissue, obtained from a patient treated with anti-PD-1 therapy. These receptors were obtained from a female donor with metastatic renal cell carcinoma.

This clone was counted only a few times. The chain couples TRBV7-5 to TRBJ1-5; the listed D gene, TRBD1, was not tested against the DNA. TRBV7-5 is a pseudogene. CDR3 size: 16 residues. Here the CDR3 reads CVRSSNSRGGNQPQHF. CDR3 DNA: TGTGTCAGAAGCTCTAACTCCAGGGGGGGCAATCAGCCCCAGCATTTT.

This sequence joins TRBV5-1 and TRBJ2-2; D is perhaps TRBD1 or TRBD2 (5 bases each). The germline gives CDR1 SGHRS, CDR2 YFSETQ. The CDR3 contains 15 residues. Trimming pared 1 base from V and 7 bases from J, leaving 14 bases between. The CDR3 DNA reads TGCGCCAGCAGCTTGCTAGAGGGGAACTACGGGGAGCTGTTTTTT. It translates to CASSLLEGNYGELFF. Using reference TRBV5-1 and TRBJ2-2 for the parts outside the CDR3, the full variable domain is KAGVTQTPRYLIKTRGQQVTLSCSPISGHRSVSWYQQTPGQGLQFLFEYFSETQRNKGNFPGRFSGRQFSNSRSEMNVSTLELGDSALYLCASSLLEGNYGELFFGEGSRLTVL.

V and J are TRBV6-5 and TRBJ2-1; 8 nucleotides match TRBD2. V lost 3 bases, J lost 5 bases, and 3 bases stayed unmatched. Germline V gives CDR1 MNHEY, CDR2 SVGAGI. CDR3 length: 14 residues. DNA for the CDR3: TGTGCCAGCAGTTATACTAGCGGACACAATGAGCAGTTCTTC. Its protein is CASSYTSGHNEQFF.

This clone occurred once. The chain links TRBV7-9 to TRBJ2-7; TRBD1 agrees at 8 bases. CDR1 is SEHNR, CDR2 FQNEAQ, per germline (reference sequence). Trimming cost V 5 bases and J 0 bases; bases outside gene matches: 12. This CDR3 spans 17 amino acids. The CDR3 sequence is CASSPILGDRTSYEQYF. Here the CDR3 DNA reads TGTGCCAGCAGCCCTATCCTCGGGGACAGGACCTCCTACGAGCAGTACTTC. Full variable domain (outside the CDR3, taken from reference TRBV7-9 and TRBJ2-7): DTGVSQNPRHKITKRGQNVTFRCDPISEHNRLYWYRQTLGQGPEFLTYFQNEAQLEKSRLLSDRFSAERPKGSFSTLEIQRTEQGDSAMYLCASSPILGDRTSYEQYFGPGTRLTVT.

The CDR3 is CASSPLGLAVSSGQYF. The CDR3 coding sequence is TGTGCCAGCAGTCCTCTCGGGTTAGCGGTCTCGTCTGGGCAGTACTTC. V is TRBV27 and J is TRBJ2-7, with D perhaps matching TRBD2 (6 bases). Germline-derived CDR1 and CDR2 are MNHEY and SMNVEV (reference sequence). The V end was cut by 5 bases, the J end by 9 bases, with 26 bases between. The CDR3 has 16 residues.

This sequence joins TRBV10-3 and TRBJ2-3; 8 positions match TRBD2. The V segment lost 6 bases and the J segment 5 bases; nucleotides outside the gene matches: 7. The CDR3 covers 14 residues. Germline V gene data show CDR1 as ENHRY and CDR2 as SYGVKD. CDR3 loop: CAISVQRGLDTQYF. The CDR3 DNA follows: TGTGCCATCAGCGTTCAGCGGGGGCTAGATACGCAGTATTTT.

The V call is TRBV7-6, the J call TRBJ1-1; D might be TRBD1 (6 bases). The length of the CDR3 is 16 residues. Deletions cut 2 bases from V and 1 base from J, with 14 bases between. Looked up from germline, CDR1 is SGHVS and CDR2 is FNYEAQ. The CDR3 DNA reads as TGTGCCAGCAGCTTATCTCAGGGGATAGAGAACACTGAAGCTTTCTTT. It encodes CASSLSQGIENTEAFF.

The V call is TRBV7-2, the J call TRBJ2-7; 12 nucleotides match TRBD2. The germline V gene encodes CDR1 SGHTA and CDR2 FQGNSA. The V segment lost 3 bases and the J segment 0 bases; nucleotides outside the gene matches: 3. The length of the CDR3 is 16 residues. The CDR3 DNA reads as TGTGCCAGCAGCTTCGGACTAGCGGGAAGCTCCTACGAGCAGTACTTC. This codes for CASSFGLAGSSYEQYF.

This chain uses TRBV30 with TRBJ2-3; D gene ambiguous. The germline V gene has CDR1 GTSNPN and CDR2 SVGIG (reference sequence). The CDR3 is 11 amino acids. The V end lost 0 bases, the J end lost 7 bases, and 5 bases lay between the germline ends. This chain's CDR3 is CAWSVGNTQYF. Here the CDR3 DNA reads TGTGCCTGGAGTGTAGGTAATACGCAGTATTTT.

The chain uses TRBV19 and TRBJ2-3; D not certain. This CDR3 has 16 amino acids. Germline assignment: CDR1 LNHDA and CDR2 SQIVND (reference sequence). V dropped 6 bases and J dropped 1 base, with 17 bases sitting between them. The CDR3 is CASRPHTVIGTDTQYF. The CDR3 bases are TGTGCCAGTAGGCCCCACACTGTGATTGGCACAGATACGCAGTATTTT. Filled out from reference TRBV19 and TRBJ2-3, the complete variable domain reads DGGITQSPKYLFRKEGQNVTLSCEQNLNHDAMYWYRQDPGQGLRLIYYSQIVNDFQKGDIAEGYSVSREKKESFPLTVTSAQKNPTAFYLCASRPHTVIGTDTQYFGPGTRLTVL.

V gene TRBV6-6 combines with J gene TRBJ2-7; D is possibly TRBD1 or TRBD2 (5 bases each). CDR1 and CDR2 (germline): MNHNY, SVGAGI (reference sequence). Trimming pared 10 bases from V and 2 bases from J, leaving 12 bases between. The CDR3 runs to 12 residues. The CDR3 spells CATRDPTYEQYF. CDR3 sequence (DNA): TGTGCCACCCGGGACCCAACCTACGAGCAGTACTTC.

The chain's CDR3 is CAGGAKLNTEAFF. Written as DNA, the CDR3 is TGCGCTGGGGGCGCGAAGTTGAACACTGAAGCTTTCTTT. The chain has TRBV29-1 and TRBJ1-1; D is perhaps TRBD1 (6 bases). The CDR3 is 13 residues long. Germline values: CDR1 SQVTM, CDR2 ANQGSEA.

The chain carries TRBV7-9 and TRBJ1-2; D may be TRBD1 (5 bases). The CDR3 runs 17 residues. Germline CDR1 is SEHNR and CDR2 is FQNEAQ (reference sequence). The V gene lost 5 bases and the J gene lost 8 bases, with 27 bases spanning the gap. CDR3 in DNA: TGTGCCAGCAGCCCCACATATGGGGCAAGCCTTAGCTGGGGCTACACCTTC. Its translation: CASSPTYGASLSWGYTF.